This TCR beta chain was profiled in a study of cytomegalovirus exposure and HLA in healthy donors. General study results and limits: With high specificity and sensitivity, the classifier reportedly diagnosed cytomegalovirus status.

With regard to this clone: Its antigen is unknown.

Trimming took off 5 bases at V and 3 bases at J, with 8 bases between the two ends. Per germline, CDR1 SGHTA and CDR2 FQGTGA. The CDR3 is 13 residues long. With 60 Vbeta and 13 Jbeta primers, the PCR was carried out. The method was immunoSEQ multiplex PCR; TCRdb's version includes in-frame clones alone and lacks a portion of them. The sample contains roughly 190,000 clones, 87% of which appear only once. Sequencing was carried out using PBMCs. The chain recombines TRBV7-3 with TRBJ1-5; D is possibly TRBD1 (6 bases). This clonotype was obtained from a boy aged 2 to 10 in good health and CMV-seronegative. The DNA for the CDR3 is TGTGCCAGCAGCCAGGGGACCAATCAGCCCCAGCATTTT. Translation gives CASSQGTNQPQHF.